The 25 T cell receptor beta chains reported below all come from one sample, sequenced in a study of T cells in Graves' hyperthyroidism and ophthalmopathy (dated by TCRdb to about 2019). The receptor library was made with multiplex PCR. Sequencing instrument: Illumina HiSeq 2000. The TCR beta CDR3 regions were amplified from the RNA transcripts. For the first round of RT-PCR on the TCR CDR3, the HTBI primer set was used together with the Qiagen OneStep RT-PCR kit. TCRdb ran its own pipeline on the public reads, namely fastp trimming at Q25 and MiXCR clone calling, and kept in-frame beta chains. Under each unique CDR3 protein, matching rows form one entry showing the most common genes and DNA. The sample table holds approximately 560,000 distinct CDR3 sequences, of which about 15% were seen once. About 7% of the sample rests with the top ten. Sequenced material: blood. The receptor source for this set is a woman aged 25 to 39 with Graves' hyperthyroidism.

The chain carries TRBV5-5 and TRBJ2-1; D possibly corresponds to TRBD1 (5 bases). The CDR3 contains 16 residues. V lost 3 bases and J 0 bases, leaving 13 bases between the germline ends. Germline CDR1 reads SGHKS; CDR2 reads YYEKEE (reference sequence). The CDR3: CASSSTGRSSYNEQFF. Here the CDR3 DNA reads TGTGCCAGCAGCTCAACAGGACGTAGCTCCTACAATGAGCAGTTCTTC.

As DNA, the CDR3 is TGTGCCAGCAGTGAAGCCAGGGGGAACTATAATTCACCCCTCCACTTT. Translating gives CASSEARGNYNSPLHF. The V call is TRBV2, the J call TRBJ1-6, with TRBD1 identical over 7 bases. J was trimmed by 3 bases and V by 0 bases; bases with no gene match: 2. CDR1 and CDR2 from the germline V gene are SNHLY and FYNNEI. The CDR3 has 16 residues.

About this clonotype itself: The junction departs from the called germline gene at one end, perhaps through a read error. This sequence joins TRBV11-2 and TRBJ2-7; 7 bases map to TRBD2. The CDR3 loop spans 14 amino acids. From germline, CDR1 is SGHAT and CDR2 FQNNGV. CDR3 sequence reads: CANSPGRVIYEQYF. The CDR3 DNA reads as TGTGCCAACAGCCCGGGGAGGGTAATCTACGAGCAGTACTTC.

The chain joins TRBV15 to TRBJ2-7; 10 bases agree with TRBD2. Germline CDR1 is LNHNV and CDR2 is YYDKDF (reference sequence). The CDR3 is made up of 14 amino acids. The trim removed 8 bases at V and 6 bases at J, leaving 10 bases unmatched. This CDR3 is CATYDKREGPEQYF. CDR3 DNA sequence: TGTGCCACCTACGACAAGCGGGAGGGCCCCGAGCAGTACTTC. Using reference TRBV15 and TRBJ2-7 for the parts outside the CDR3, the full variable domain is DAMVIQNPRYQVTQFGKPVTLSCSQTLNHNVMYWYQQKSSQAPKLLFHYYDKDFNNEADTPDNFQSRRPNTSFCFLDIRSPGLGDTAMYLCATYDKREGPEQYFGPGTRLTVT.

This clonotype was counted ten times or more. V is TRBV2 and J is TRBJ1-5; tentatively, D is TRBD1 (5 bases). V was clipped by 6 bases and J by 2 bases, with 14 bases between them. The CDR3 is made up of 15 amino acids. The germline gives CDR1 SNHLY, CDR2 FYNNEI. The CDR3 here is CASSAGTGGNQPQHF. In DNA, the CDR3 is TGTGCCAGCAGCGCCGGGACCGGTGGCAATCAGCCCCAGCATTTT.

This clonotype has more than one count but fewer than ten. The chain joins TRBV19 to TRBJ2-6; a possible D gene is TRBD1 (5 bases). The V end was cut by 6 bases, the J end by 0 bases, with 18 bases between. The CDR3 loop spans 18 amino acids. Germline V gene sequence: CDR1 LNHDA, CDR2 SQIVND (reference sequence). For the CDR3, the DNA is TGTGCCAGTAGGACGACAGAACTTACCCGCTCTGGGGCCAACGTCCTGACTTTC. Protein: CASRTTELTRSGANVLTF.

This clonotype has a count of ten or more. This sequence joins TRBV6-2 or TRBV6-3 and TRBJ2-6; tentatively, D is TRBD2 (6 bases). Trimming pared 8 bases from V and 2 bases from J, leaving 19 bases between. Germline V gives CDR1 MNHEY, CDR2 SVGEGT. The CDR3 extends over 17 amino acids. The CDR3: CASAGTHALPGANVLTF. The CDR3 nucleotides are TGTGCCAGCGCGGGGACCCACGCTCTCCCTGGGGCCAACGTCCTGACTTTC.

This clonotype came up many times. V gene TRBV20-1 combines with J gene TRBJ2-1; 9 bases match TRBD1. The CDR3 is made up of 12 amino acids. Germline V lookup: CDR1 DFQATT, CDR2 SNEGSKA (reference sequence). CDR3 DNA sequence: TGCAGCCGGGACAGGGCGCGAGGTGAGCAGTTCTTC. It is translated as CSRDRARGEQFF.

This clonotype has a count of ten or more. The chain uses TRBV7-9 and TRBJ1-1; 11 bases align to TRBD1. The trim removed 1 base at V and 3 bases at J, leaving 4 bases unmatched. From germline, CDR1 is SEHNR and CDR2 FQNEAQ (reference sequence). This CDR3 has 16 amino acids. The CDR3 here is CASSLGTGGADTEAFF. The CDR3 DNA reads TGTGCCAGCAGCTTAGGGACAGGGGGCGCGGACACTGAAGCTTTCTTT. Filled out from reference TRBV7-9 and TRBJ1-1, the complete variable domain reads DTGVSQNPRHKITKRGQNVTFRCDPISEHNRLYWYRQTLGQGPEFLTYFQNEAQLEKSRLLSDRFSAERPKGSFSTLEIQRTEQGDSAMYLCASSLGTGGADTEAFFGQGTRLTVV.

The J gene is TRBJ2-6, the V gene TRBV5-5; D is ambiguous. V lost 1 base, J lost 2 bases, and 19 bases lay in between. This CDR3 has 19 amino acids. Per the germline V gene, CDR1 is SGHKS and CDR2 is YYEKEE (reference sequence). The CDR3 sequence is CASSLFSQVTYTGANVLTF. DNA of the CDR3: TGTGCCAGCAGCTTGTTTAGTCAGGTGACCTACACTGGGGCCAACGTCCTGACTTTC.

This clonotype was detected many times. The chain recombines TRBV5-1 with TRBJ2-7; D possibly uses TRBD1 or TRBD2 (5 bases each). The CDR3 sequence is 19 residues long. Trimming cost V 2 bases and J 3 bases, with 27 bases left between them. Germline CDR1 is SGHRS and CDR2 is YFSETQ. CDR3 DNA: TGCGCCAGCAGCTTCCCCGTGGGGGTCCAGCCTAGAGCTATCTACGAGCAGTACTTC. Its protein is CASSFPVGVQPRAIYEQYF.

This clonotype has a handful of counts. The gene calls are TRBV15 and TRBJ1-1; no clear D. Germline-derived CDR1 and CDR2 are LNHNV and YYDKDF (reference sequence). This CDR3 region has 14 residues. V was shortened by 0 bases and J by 0 bases, with 5 bases between the two germline ends. DNA for the CDR3: TGTGCCACCAGCAGAGATGGCATGAACACTGAAGCTTTCTTT. Translated: CATSRDGMNTEAFF.

This clonotype has more than one count but fewer than ten. The chain is built from TRBV2 and TRBJ2-7; 11 nucleotides align to TRBD2. The germline V gene encodes CDR1 SNHLY and CDR2 FYNNEI. This CDR3 has 16 amino acids. The ends lost 3 bases at V and 6 bases at J; junction bases unmatched: 10. CDR3 in DNA: TGTGCCAGCAGTGAGTGGTTGCTAGCGGGGGGCGGCGAGCAGTACTTC. Amino acids: CASSEWLLAGGGEQYF.

Many counts were recorded for this clonotype. The rearrangement uses TRBV7-9 and TRBJ2-1; TRBD2 matches 8 bases. V lost 6 bases and J lost 7; bases outside the gene matches: 8. This CDR3 has 14 amino acids. Germline CDR1 SEHNR, CDR2 FQNEAQ (reference sequence). DNA of the CDR3: TGTGCCAGCAGTGTCGCGGGAGGTCCGAATGAGCAGTTCTTC. It encodes CASSVAGGPNEQFF.

The V and J genes are TRBV20-1 and TRBJ2-5, with no clear D. The ends were cut back, 3 bases at V and 5 bases at J, with 13 bases in the middle. The CDR3 has 13 amino acids. Germline values: CDR1 DFQATT, CDR2 SNEGSKA (reference sequence). In DNA, the CDR3 is TGCAGTGCTAGTAAACAGATATTCGAGACCCAGTACTTC. This gives the protein CSASKQIFETQYF.

The J gene is TRBJ2-1, the V gene TRBV6-2 or TRBV6-3; 8 bases fit TRBD2. Trimming at V came to 5 bases and at J to 2 bases, leaving 11 bases not matched to a gene. Per germline, CDR1 MNHEY and CDR2 SVGEGT. The CDR3 totals 17 residues. The CDR3 DNA reads TGTGCCAGCAGTCGCATTAGCGGGGTCGATACCTACAATGAGCAGTTCTTC. It translates to CASSRISGVDTYNEQFF.

This clonotype has ten or more counts. The V gene is TRBV7-2, the J gene TRBJ2-7; D may be TRBD2 (5 bases). The V gene's germline CDR1 is SGHTA and CDR2 FQGNSA. This CDR3 has 15 amino acids. Deletions cut 1 base from V and 1 base from J, with 11 bases between. The CDR3 here is CASSLVPGESYEQYF. The CDR3 DNA sequence: TGTGCCAGCAGCTTAGTTCCCGGGGAATCCTACGAGCAGTACTTC.

The chain carries TRBV4-2 and TRBJ1-1; D gene unclear. Germline loops: CDR1 LGHNA, CDR2 YNFKEQ. V lost 6 bases to trimming and J lost 2 bases, with 13 bases between them. The CDR3 has 14 residues. The CDR3 is CASRNTNDNTEAFF. Written as DNA, the CDR3 is TGTGCCAGCAGGAACACAAACGATAACACTGAAGCTTTCTTT.

This clonotype was found many times. The chain recombines TRBV24-1 with TRBJ2-3; D uncertain. Germline CDR1 KGHDR, CDR2 SFDVKD. Deletions cut 4 bases from V and 6 bases from J, with 10 bases between. CDR3 length: 13 residues. As DNA, the CDR3 is TGTGCCACCAGTGAACCCGGCCGGGATACGCAGTATTTT. Residues: CATSEPGRDTQYF.

This clonotype turned up a few times. A junction boundary mismatches the germline segment, possibly from a read error. J is TRBJ2-3 and V is TRBV7-2, with TRBD2 matching 9 bases. The CDR3 is made up of 13 amino acids. Germline V gene sequence: CDR1 SGHTA, CDR2 FQGNSA. CDR3 residues: CASISGSSDAQYF. CDR3 nucleotides: TGTGCCAGCATTAGCGGGAGTTCAGATGCGCAGTATTTT.

The table lists this clonotype with many counts. This sequence joins TRBV27 and TRBJ1-1; TRBD1 is a possible D gene (5 bases). Trimming took off 7 bases at V and 5 bases at J, with 8 bases between the two ends. This CDR3 is 11 amino acids long. Germline loops: CDR1 MNHEY, CDR2 SMNVEV (reference sequence). The CDR3 loop reads CASIRGTEAFF. In DNA, the CDR3 is TGTGCCAGCATCCGGGGGACTGAAGCTTTCTTT.

The V gene is TRBV7-2, the J gene TRBJ1-1; D gene unclear. Trimming shortened V by 7 bases and J by 1 base, and 16 bases separated the two germline ends. CDR3 length: 15 amino acids. Germline V CDR1 and CDR2: SGHTA, FQGNSA. The CDR3 here is CASKPLLGPNTEAFF. CDR3 bases: TGTGCCAGCAAACCATTACTAGGGCCGAACACTGAAGCTTTCTTT.

In this sample, this clonotype turned up a few times. The rearrangement uses TRBV7-9 and TRBJ2-3; D not certain. The CDR3 runs 17 residues. The ends were cut back, 7 bases at V and 2 bases at J, with 22 bases in the middle. The germline V gene encodes CDR1 SEHNR and CDR2 FQNEAQ (reference sequence). CDR3 loop: CASTSLMGPSITDTQYF. The CDR3 DNA is TGTGCCAGCACTTCCTTGATGGGCCCTTCAATCACAGATACGCAGTATTTT. The variable domain in full, completed from reference TRBV7-9 and TRBJ2-3, reads DTGVSQNPRHKITKRGQNVTFRCDPISEHNRLYWYRQTLGQGPEFLTYFQNEAQLEKSRLLSDRFSAERPKGSFSTLEIQRTEQGDSAMYLCASTSLMGPSITDTQYFGPGTRLTVL.

About this clonotype: This may arise from a read error, as a much more abundant clone is one base away. V usage is TRBV6-1 and J usage is TRBJ1-5, with 7 positions matching TRBD1. The CDR3 extends over 16 amino acids. Germline CDR1 MNHNS, CDR2 SASEGT. V shed 2 bases, J shed 3 bases, and the junction held 7 bases outside the gene matches. The CDR3 nucleotides are TGTGCCAGCAGTGAACGGCACAGGGGCATCAATCAGCCCCAGCATTTT. Amino acid sequence: CASSERHRGINQPQHF.

In its sample, this clonotype was seen a few times. J is TRBJ2-1 and V is TRBV20-1, with 10 bases aligning to TRBD2. Germline trimming cut 0 bases from V and 4 bases from J; bases unmatched to any gene: 18. The CDR3 consists of 20 residues. The germline V gene encodes CDR1 DFQATT and CDR2 SNEGSKA (reference sequence). The CDR3 protein is CSAREYGGGLAGVKYNEQFF. The CDR3 DNA follows: TGCAGTGCTAGAGAATATGGGGGGGGTCTAGCGGGAGTAAAGTACAATGAGCAGTTCTTC.